This T cell receptor beta chain was documented in a study of OX40 agonist ivuxolimab in advanced cancers. Across the whole study: Head and neck, renal cell, melanoma or hepatocellular carcinoma were the cancers that dose-escalation patients had. Patients with prior anti-PD-1, anti-PD-L1 or anti-CTLA-4 therapy were eligible; about 41% had some.

The CDR3 length is 14 residues. Germline assignment: CDR1 LGHNA and CDR2 YNFKEQ. The germline V and J ends were trimmed by 1 base and 8 bases, with 12 bases remaining between them. At baseline, cycle 4 day 1, and cycle 7 day 1, blood was sampled. Clones were sequenced by immunoSEQ multiplex PCR, and TCRdb holds only the in-frame ones, with some missing. The sample carries just over 95,000 clones, nearly 90% recorded once. The specimen comprised CD4+ or CD8+ T cells sorted from blood, sampled in a trial of the OX40 agonist ivuxolimab. The chain recombines TRBV4-2 with TRBJ2-1; perhaps TRBD2 as D (6 bases). The TCR comes from an adult with an advanced solid tumor such as melanoma, head and neck, liver or kidney cancer. In DNA, the CDR3 is TGTGCCAGCAGCCAAGTAACCGGGACTTATGAGCAGTTCTTC. This translates into CASSQVTGTYEQFF.